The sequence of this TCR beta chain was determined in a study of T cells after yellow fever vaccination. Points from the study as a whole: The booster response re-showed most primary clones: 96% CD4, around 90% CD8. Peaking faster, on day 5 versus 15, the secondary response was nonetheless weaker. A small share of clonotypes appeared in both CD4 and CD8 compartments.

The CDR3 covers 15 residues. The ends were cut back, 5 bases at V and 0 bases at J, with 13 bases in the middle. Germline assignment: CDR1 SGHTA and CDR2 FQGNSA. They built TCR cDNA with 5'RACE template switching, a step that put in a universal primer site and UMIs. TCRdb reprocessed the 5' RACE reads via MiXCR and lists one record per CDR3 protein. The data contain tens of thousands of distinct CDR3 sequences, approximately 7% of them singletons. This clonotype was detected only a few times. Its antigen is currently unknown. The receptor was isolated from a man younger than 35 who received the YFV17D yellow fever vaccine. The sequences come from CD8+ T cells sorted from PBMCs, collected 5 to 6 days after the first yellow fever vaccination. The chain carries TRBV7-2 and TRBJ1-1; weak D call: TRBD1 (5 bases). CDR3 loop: CASSHSGGVNTEAFF. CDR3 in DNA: TGTGCCAGCAGCCACTCGGGAGGGGTGAACACTGAAGCTTTCTTT.